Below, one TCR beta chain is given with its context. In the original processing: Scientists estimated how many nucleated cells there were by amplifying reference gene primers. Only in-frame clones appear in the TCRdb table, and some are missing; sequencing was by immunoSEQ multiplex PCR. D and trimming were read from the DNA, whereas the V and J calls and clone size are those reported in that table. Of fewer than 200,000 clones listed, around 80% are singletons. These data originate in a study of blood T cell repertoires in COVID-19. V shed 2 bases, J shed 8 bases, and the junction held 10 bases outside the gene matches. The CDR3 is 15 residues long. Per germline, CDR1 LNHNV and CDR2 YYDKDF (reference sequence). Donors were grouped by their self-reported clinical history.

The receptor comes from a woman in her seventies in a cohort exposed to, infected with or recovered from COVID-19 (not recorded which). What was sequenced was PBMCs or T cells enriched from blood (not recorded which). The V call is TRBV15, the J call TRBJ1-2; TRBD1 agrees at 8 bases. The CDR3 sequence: CATSRTTGQGGGYTF. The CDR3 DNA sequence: TGTGCCACCAGCAGAACCACCGGACAGGGTGGCGGCTACACCTTC.